The subject of this entry is one T cell receptor (beta chain). Primers used in a second PCR of roughly 6 to 11 cycles were a sample-barcoded 5' primer and a J-beta primer mix. TCRdb re-derived calls from the 5' RACE reads in MiXCR, one entry per CDR3 protein. The data hold hundreds of thousands of distinct CDR3 sequences, with more than 55% observed a single time. This specimen belongs to a study of blood T cells in healthy people across ages. The V gene's germline CDR1 is KGHDR and CDR2 SFDVKD. This CDR3 region has 15 residues. Trimming removed 0 bases at V and 7 bases at J, with 12 bases between. The sequenced sample consisted of blood. The chain employs TRBV24-1 and TRBJ2-1; no clear D gene. This TCR came from a man aged 35-49 years in good health. The CDR3 is CATSDLALVGNEQFF. The CDR3 DNA follows: TGTGCCACCAGTGATTTGGCCCTCGTCGGAAATGAGCAGTTCTTC.